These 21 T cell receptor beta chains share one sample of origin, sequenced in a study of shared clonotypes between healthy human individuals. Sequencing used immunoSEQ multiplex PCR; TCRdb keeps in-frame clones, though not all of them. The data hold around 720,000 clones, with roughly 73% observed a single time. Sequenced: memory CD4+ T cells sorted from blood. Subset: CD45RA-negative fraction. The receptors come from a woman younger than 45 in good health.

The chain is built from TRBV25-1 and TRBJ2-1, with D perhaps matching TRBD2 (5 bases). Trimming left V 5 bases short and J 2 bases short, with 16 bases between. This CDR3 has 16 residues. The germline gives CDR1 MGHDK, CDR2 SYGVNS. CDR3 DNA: TGTGCCAGCAGTTCCCAAGCGGCCACCGCCTACAATGAGCAGTTCTTC. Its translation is CASSSQAATAYNEQFF.

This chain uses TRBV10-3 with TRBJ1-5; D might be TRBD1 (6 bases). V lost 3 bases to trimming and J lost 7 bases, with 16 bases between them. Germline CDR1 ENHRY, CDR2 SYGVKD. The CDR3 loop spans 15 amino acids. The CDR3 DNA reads TGTGCCATCAGTGATTCCCCGGGACAACAACAGCCCCAGCATTTT. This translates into CAISDSPGQQQPQHF.

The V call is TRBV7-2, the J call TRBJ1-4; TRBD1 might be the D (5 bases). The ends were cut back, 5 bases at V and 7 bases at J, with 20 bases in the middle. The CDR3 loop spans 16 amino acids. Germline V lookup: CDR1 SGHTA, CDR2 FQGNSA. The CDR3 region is CASSLMGRSGGEKLFF. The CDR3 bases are TGTGCCAGCAGCCTGATGGGCAGGAGTGGGGGTGAAAAACTGTTTTTT.

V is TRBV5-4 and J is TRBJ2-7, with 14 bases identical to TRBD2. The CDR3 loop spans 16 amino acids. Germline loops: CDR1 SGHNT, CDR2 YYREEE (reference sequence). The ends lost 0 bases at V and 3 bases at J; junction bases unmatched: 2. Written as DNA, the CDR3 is TGTGCCAGCAGCTTGGGGACTAGCGGGAGGTACTACGAGCAGTACTTC. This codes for CASSLGTSGRYYEQYF.

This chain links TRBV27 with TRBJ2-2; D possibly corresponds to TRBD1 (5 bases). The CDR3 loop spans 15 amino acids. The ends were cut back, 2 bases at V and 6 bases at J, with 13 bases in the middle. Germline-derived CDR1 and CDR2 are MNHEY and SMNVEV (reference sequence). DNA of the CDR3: TGTGCCAGCAGTTTACGTAGGGGATACGCCGGGGAGCTGTTTTTT. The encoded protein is CASSLRRGYAGELFF.

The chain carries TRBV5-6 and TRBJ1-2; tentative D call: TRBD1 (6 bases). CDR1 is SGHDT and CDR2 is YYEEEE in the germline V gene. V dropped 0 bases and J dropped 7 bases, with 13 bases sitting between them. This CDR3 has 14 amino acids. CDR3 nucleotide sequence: TGTGCCAGCAGCTTGGCTGGGGGCTGGACTGGCTACACCTTC. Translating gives CASSLAGGWTGYTF.

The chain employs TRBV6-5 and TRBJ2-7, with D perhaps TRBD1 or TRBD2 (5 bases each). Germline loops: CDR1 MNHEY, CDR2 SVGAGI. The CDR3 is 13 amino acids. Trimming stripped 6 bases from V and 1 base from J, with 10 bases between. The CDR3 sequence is CASRPGPSYEQYF. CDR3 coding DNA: TGTGCCAGCAGGCCGGGACCTTCCTACGAGCAGTACTTC.

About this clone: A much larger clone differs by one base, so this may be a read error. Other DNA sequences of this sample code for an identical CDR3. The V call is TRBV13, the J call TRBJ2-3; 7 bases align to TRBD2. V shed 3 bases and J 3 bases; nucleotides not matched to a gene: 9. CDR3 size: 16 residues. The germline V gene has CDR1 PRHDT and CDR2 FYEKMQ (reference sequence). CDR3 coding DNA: TGTGCCAGCAGCTTCCCAAGGACTAGGGGAACAGATACGCAGTATTTT. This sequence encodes CASSFPRTRGTDTQYF. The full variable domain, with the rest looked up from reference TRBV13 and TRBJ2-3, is AAGVIQSPRHLIKEKRETATLKCYPIPRHDTVYWYQQGPGQDPQFLISFYEKMQSDKGSIPDRFSAQQFSDYHSELNMSSLELGDSALYFCASSFPRTRGTDTQYFGPGTRLTVL.

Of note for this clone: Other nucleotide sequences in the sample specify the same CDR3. Here the CDR3 DNA reads TGTGCCTGGAGTGTGTCGGAGAACACTGAAGCTTTCTTT. Protein: CAWSVSENTEAFF. The chain is built from TRBV30 and TRBJ1-1; D call uncertain. Germline V lookup: CDR1 GTSNPN, CDR2 SVGIG (reference sequence). Trimming removed 0 bases at V and 1 base at J, with 6 bases between. This CDR3 comprises 13 residues.

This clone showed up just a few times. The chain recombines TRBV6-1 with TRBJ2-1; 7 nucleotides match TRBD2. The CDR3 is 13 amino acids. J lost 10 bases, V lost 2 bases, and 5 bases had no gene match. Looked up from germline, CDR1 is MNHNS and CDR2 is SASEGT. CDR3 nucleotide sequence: TGTGCCAGCAGTGAACTAAGGGGACTAGAGCAGTTCTTC. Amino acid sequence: CASSELRGLEQFF.

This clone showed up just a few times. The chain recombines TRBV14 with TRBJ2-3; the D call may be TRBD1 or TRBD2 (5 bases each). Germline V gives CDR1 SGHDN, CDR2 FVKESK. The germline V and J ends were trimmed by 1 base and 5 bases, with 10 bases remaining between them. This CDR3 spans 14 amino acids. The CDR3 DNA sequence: TGTGCCAGCAGCCAAGCCAGTGGGGGAGATACGCAGTATTTT. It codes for CASSQASGGDTQYF.

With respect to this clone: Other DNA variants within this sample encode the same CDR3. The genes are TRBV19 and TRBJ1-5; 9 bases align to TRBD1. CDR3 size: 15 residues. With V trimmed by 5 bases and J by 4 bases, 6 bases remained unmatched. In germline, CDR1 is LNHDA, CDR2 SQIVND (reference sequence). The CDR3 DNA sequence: TGTGCCAGTAGTTCGGGACAGGGAGGGAATCAGCCCCAGCATTTT. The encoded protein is CASSSGQGGNQPQHF.

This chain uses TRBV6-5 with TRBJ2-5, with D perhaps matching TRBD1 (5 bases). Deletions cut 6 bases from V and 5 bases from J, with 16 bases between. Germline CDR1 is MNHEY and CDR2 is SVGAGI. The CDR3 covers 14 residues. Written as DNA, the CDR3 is TGTGCCAGCAGACGCAACAAAGGGGCGGAGACCCAGTACTTC. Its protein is CASRRNKGAETQYF.

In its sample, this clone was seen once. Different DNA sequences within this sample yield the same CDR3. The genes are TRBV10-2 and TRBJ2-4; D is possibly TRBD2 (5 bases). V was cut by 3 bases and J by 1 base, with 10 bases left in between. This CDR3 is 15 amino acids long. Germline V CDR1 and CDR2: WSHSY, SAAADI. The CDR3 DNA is TGCGCCAGCAGTGATCGGGCGGGCGCCAAAAACATTCAGTACTTC. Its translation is CASSDRAGAKNIQYF.

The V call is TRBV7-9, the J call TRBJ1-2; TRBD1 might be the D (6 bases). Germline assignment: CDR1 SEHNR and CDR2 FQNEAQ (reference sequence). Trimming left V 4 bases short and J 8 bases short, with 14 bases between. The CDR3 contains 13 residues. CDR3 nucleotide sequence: TGTGCCAGCAGCTCCCAGGGGAGGGGAGGCTACACCTTC. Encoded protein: CASSSQGRGGYTF.

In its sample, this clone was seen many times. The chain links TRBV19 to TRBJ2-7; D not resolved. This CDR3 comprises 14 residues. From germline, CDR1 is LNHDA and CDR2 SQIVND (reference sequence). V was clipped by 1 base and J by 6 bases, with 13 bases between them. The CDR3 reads CASSIGTHTGEQYF. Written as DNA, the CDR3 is TGTGCCAGTAGTATAGGGACCCACACCGGCGAGCAGTACTTC.

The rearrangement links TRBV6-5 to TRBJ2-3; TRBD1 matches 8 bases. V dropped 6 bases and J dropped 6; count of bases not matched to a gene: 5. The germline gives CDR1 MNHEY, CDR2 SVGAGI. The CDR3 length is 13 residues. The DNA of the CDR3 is TGTGCCAGCAGAGGACAGGGACGGGATACGCAGTATTTT. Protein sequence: CASRGQGRDTQYF.

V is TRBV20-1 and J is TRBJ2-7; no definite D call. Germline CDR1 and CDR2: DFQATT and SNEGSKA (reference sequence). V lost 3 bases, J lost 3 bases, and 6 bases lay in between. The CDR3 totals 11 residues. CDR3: CSARQYYEQYF. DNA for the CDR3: TGCAGTGCTAGGCAGTACTACGAGCAGTACTTC.

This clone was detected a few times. The CDR3 region is CASSLVSADYGYTF. In nucleotides, the CDR3 is TGCGCCAGCAGCTTGGTCTCGGCGGACTATGGCTACACCTTC. The gene calls are TRBV5-1 and TRBJ1-2, with D unresolved. This CDR3 is 14 amino acids long. CDR1 is SGHRS, CDR2 YFSETQ, per germline. V was cut by 0 bases and J by 3 bases, with 9 bases left in between.

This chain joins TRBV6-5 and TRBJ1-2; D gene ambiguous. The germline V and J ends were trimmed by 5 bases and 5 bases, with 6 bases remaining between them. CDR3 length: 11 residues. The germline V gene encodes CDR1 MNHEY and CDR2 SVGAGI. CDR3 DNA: TGTGCCAGCAGTAGTCTATATGGCTACACCTTC. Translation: CASSSLYGYTF.

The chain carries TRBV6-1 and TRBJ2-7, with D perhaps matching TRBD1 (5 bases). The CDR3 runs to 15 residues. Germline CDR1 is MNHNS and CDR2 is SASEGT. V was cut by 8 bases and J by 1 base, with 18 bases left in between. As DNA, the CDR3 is TGTGCCAGCCTTATGCAGGGATTACGGTCCTACGAGCAGTACTTC. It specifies CASLMQGLRSYEQYF.